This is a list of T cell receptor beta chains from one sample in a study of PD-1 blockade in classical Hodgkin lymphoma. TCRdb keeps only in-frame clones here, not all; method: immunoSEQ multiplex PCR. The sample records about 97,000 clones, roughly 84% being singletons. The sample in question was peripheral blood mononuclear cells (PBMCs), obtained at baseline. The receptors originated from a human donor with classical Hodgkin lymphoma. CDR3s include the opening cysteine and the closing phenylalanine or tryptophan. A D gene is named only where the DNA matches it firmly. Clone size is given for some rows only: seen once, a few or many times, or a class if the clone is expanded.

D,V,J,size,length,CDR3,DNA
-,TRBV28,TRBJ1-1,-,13,CASRETGLEDAFF,TGTGCCAGCAGGGAAACTGGCCTAGAGGATGCTTTCTTT
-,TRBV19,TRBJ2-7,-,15,CASSILGTESYEQYF,TGTGCCAGTAGTATTCTGGGGACGGAGTCCTACGAGCAGTACTTC
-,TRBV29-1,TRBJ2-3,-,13,CSGRPDGTDTQYF,TGCAGCGGCAGACCCGACGGGACAGATACGCAGTATTTT
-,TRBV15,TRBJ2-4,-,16,CATSRETTGAKNIQYF,TGTGCCACCAGCAGGGAAACGACAGGTGCCAAAAACATTCAGTACTTC
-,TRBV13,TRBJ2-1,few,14,CASRKDYSYNEQFF,TGTGCCAGCAGAAAGGACTACTCCTACAATGAGCAGTTCTTC
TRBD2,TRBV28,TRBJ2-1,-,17,CASRGTSGRRSYNEQFF,TGTGCCAGCCGCGGGACTAGCGGGAGAAGGTCCTACAATGAGCAGTTCTTC
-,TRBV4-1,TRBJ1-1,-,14,CASSQEHGTTEAFF,TGCGCCAGCAGCCAAGAACACGGGACAACTGAAGCTTTCTTT
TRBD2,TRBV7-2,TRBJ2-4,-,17,CASSLGLAGVAKNIQYF,TGTGCCAGCAGCTTAGGGCTAGCGGGAGTAGCCAAAAACATTCAGTACTTC
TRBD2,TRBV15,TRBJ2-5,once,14,CATSRDTSGETQYF,TGTGCCACCAGCAGAGATACTAGCGGGGAGACCCAGTACTTC
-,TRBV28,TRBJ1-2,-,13,CATTNTGYGGYTF,TGTGCCACCACAAATACAGGGTATGGTGGCTACACCTTC
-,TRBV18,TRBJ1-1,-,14,CASSPSQLNTEAFF,TGTGCCAGCTCACCATCCCAGCTGAACACTGAAGCTTTCTTT
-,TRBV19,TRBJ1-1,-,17,CASSPSQGTRRNTEAFF,TGTGCCAGTAGCCCCTCTCAAGGGACGAGGAGGAACACTGAAGCTTTCTTT
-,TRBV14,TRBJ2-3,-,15,CASSQDWFRTDTQYF,TGTGCCAGCAGCCAAGATTGGTTCCGCACAGATACGCAGTATTTT
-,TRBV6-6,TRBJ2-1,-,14,CASSSPGSYNEQFF,TGTGCCAGCAGTTCCCCAGGCTCCTACAATGAGCAGTTCTTC
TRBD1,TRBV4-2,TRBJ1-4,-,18,CASSQDPLGQASNEKLFF,TGTGCCAGCAGCCAAGATCCCCTCGGACAGGCCTCTAATGAAAAACTGTTTTTT
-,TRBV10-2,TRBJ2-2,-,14,CASSALLNTGELFF,TGCGCCAGCAGTGCCCTTCTGAACACCGGGGAGCTGTTTTTT
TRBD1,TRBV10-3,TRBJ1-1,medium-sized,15,CAISEIHRGDTEAFF,TGTGCCATCAGTGAGATTCACAGGGGGGACACTGAAGCTTTCTTT
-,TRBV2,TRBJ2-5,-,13,CASTTGTRETQYF,TGTGCCAGCACCACCGGGACCCGGGAGACCCAGTACTTC
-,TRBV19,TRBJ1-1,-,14,CASSLGFRPTEAFF,TGTGCCAGTAGTTTGGGTTTTCGTCCCACTGAAGCTTTCTTT
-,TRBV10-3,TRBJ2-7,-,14,CAISEGGSGDEQYF,TGTGCCATCAGTGAAGGAGGGAGCGGCGACGAGCAGTACTTC
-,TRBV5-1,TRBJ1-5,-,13,CASRADSNQPQHF,TGCGCCAGCAGGGCCGATAGCAATCAGCCCCAGCATTTT
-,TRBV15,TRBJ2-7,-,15,CATSPMGTPRYEQYF,TGTGCCACCAGCCCGATGGGGACGCCCCGTTACGAGCAGTACTTC
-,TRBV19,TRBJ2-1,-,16,CASSTPGRVGPNEQFF,TGTGCCAGTAGTACCCCAGGGCGGGTTGGACCCAATGAGCAGTTCTTC
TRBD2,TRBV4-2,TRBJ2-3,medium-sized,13,CAGAGGPTDTQYF,TGTGCCGGGGCGGGAGGGCCGACAGATACGCAGTATTTT
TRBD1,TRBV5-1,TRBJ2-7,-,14,CASSGQGIGYEQYF,TGCGCCAGCAGCGGACAGGGGATAGGCTACGAGCAGTACTTC
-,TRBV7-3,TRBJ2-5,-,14,CASSLFSPGETQYF,TGTGCCAGCAGCTTATTTTCACCGGGGGAGACCCAGTACTTC